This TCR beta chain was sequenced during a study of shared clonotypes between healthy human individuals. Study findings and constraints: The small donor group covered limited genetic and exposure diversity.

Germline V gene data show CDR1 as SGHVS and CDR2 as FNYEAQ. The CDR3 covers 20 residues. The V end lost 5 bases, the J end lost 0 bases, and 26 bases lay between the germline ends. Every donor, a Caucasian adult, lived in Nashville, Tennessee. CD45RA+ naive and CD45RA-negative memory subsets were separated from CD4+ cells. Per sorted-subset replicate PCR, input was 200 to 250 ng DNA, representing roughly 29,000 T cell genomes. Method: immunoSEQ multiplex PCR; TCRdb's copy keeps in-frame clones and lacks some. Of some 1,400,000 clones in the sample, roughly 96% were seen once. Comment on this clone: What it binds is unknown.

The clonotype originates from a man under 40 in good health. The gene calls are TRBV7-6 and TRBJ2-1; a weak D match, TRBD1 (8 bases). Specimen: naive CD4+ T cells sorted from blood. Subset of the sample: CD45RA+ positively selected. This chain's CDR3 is CASSSAGTGYGGSSYNEQFF. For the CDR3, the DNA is TGTGCCAGCAGCAGCGCCGGGACAGGTTATGGCGGGAGCTCCTACAATGAGCAGTTCTTC.